This TCR beta chain was recovered during a study of regulatory T cells in long-lasting Graves disease. The overall study: Treatment with antithyroid drugs for over 5 years, together with positive TSH receptor antibodies, meant persistent Graves' disease.

Turning to this clonotype: Its target is not known.

The time point was: persistent/refractory GD, antithyroid drugs over 5 years with positive TRAb. From RNA extracted from PBMCs, the TCR library was made. Into tubes containing EDTA, nine milliliters of peripheral blood were drawn. The germline V and J ends were trimmed by 6 bases and 4 bases, with 21 bases remaining between them. This CDR3 has 16 amino acids. Per the germline V gene, CDR1 is SNHLY and CDR2 is FYNNEI. Study results and limitations: Authors noted too few samples as a limitation.

Arm-PCR of CDR3 regions and iRepertoire HTBI primers were the basis on which TCR beta libraries were built. TCRdb itself ran the multiplex PCR reads through MiXCR, one entry per CDR3 protein. The sample consists of roughly 450,000 distinct CDR3 sequences, more than 20% of them appearing once. The sample consisted of peripheral blood mononuclear cells (PBMCs), taken when the disease was refractory, from a patient treated with antithyroid drugs. This chain connects TRBV2 to TRBJ1-2; D perhaps matches TRBD1 (6 bases). The TCR was taken from a female donor with Graves disease. DNA for the CDR3: TGTGCCAGCAGCGTAGCTGGGGGCCCAAGTGTCTATGGCTACACCTTC. It specifies CASSVAGGPSVYGYTF.